This passage covers 27 T cell receptor beta chains from one sample sequenced in a study of cytomegalovirus exposure and HLA in healthy donors. PCR involved 60 Vbeta and 13 Jbeta primers. Only in-frame clones appear in the TCRdb table, and some are missing; sequencing was by immunoSEQ multiplex PCR. The sample has roughly 140,000 clones, approximately 68% seen once. Sequencing input: PBMCs. These receptors came from a man aged 35-49 years in good health and CMV-seronegative.

The CDR3 coding sequence is TGTGCCAGCAGTACGCAGGGATTCCTCTATGGCTACACCTTC. This codes for CASSTQGFLYGYTF. This sequence joins TRBV2 and TRBJ1-2; possible D gene TRBD1, 5 bases. CDR1 SNHLY and CDR2 FYNNEI come from the germline V gene. Trimming removed 5 bases at V and 4 bases at J, with 14 bases between. This CDR3 is built from 14 residues.

In its sample, this clone was seen a few times. V usage is TRBV19 and J usage is TRBJ2-7, with TRBD2 matching over 8 bases. The CDR3 is 13 amino acids. Trimming at V came to 10 bases and at J to 2 bases, leaving 7 bases not matched to a gene. Germline CDR1 is LNHDA and CDR2 is SQIVND (reference sequence). The CDR3 DNA sequence: TGTGCCACCTCAGCGGGGGTCCCCTACGAGCAGTACTTC. Translating gives CATSAGVPYEQYF.

This clone was counted a few times. The rearrangement joins TRBV29-1 to TRBJ2-5; D perhaps matches TRBD1 (7 bases). The DNA matches TRBJ2-7 better at its end, which makes the J call doubtful. This CDR3 is 15 amino acids long. Germline CDR1 and CDR2: SQVTM and ANQGSEA. CDR3 protein: CSVTPVNRGGYEQYF. CDR3 sequence (DNA): TGCAGCGTCACCCCCGTAAACAGGGGAGGCTACGAGCAGTACTTC.

Turning to this clone: The junction shows a germline mismatch at one end, possibly a read error. The rearrangement links TRBV15 to TRBJ1-5; 8 nucleotides agree with TRBD1. In germline, CDR1 is LNHNV, CDR2 YYDKDF (reference sequence). There are 15 residues in the CDR3. CDR3 coding DNA: TGTGCCACCAGCGGACAGGGTGGGCGCAATCAGCCCCAGAATTTT. Translating it yields CATSGQGGRNQPQNF.

The V call is TRBV19, the J call TRBJ2-7; TRBD2 might be the D (8 bases). The CDR3 extends over 20 amino acids. Trimming removed 5 bases at V and 5 bases at J, with 34 bases between. CDR1 is LNHDA and CDR2 is SQIVND in the germline V gene (reference sequence). The CDR3 DNA follows: TGTGCCAGTAGTCCAGGACAGGCAAGGAAGGTCGCGGGAGGATGGGACGAGCAGTACTTC. This translates into CASSPGQARKVAGGWDEQYF.

This clone was counted between two and nine times. V usage is TRBV28 and J usage is TRBJ1-4, with D unresolved. V lost 3 bases, J lost 4 bases, and 12 bases lay in between. Germline V gene sequence: CDR1 MDHEN, CDR2 SYDVKM. The CDR3 extends over 15 amino acids. The CDR3 DNA sequence: TGTGCCAGCAGTTTGGGGAGAAAACTTAATGAAAAACTGTTTTTT. Protein product: CASSLGRKLNEKLFF.

This clone turned up a few times. V gene TRBV28 combines with J gene TRBJ1-2, with TRBD1 identical over 7 bases. Per germline, CDR1 MDHEN and CDR2 SYDVKM. The J segment lost 2 bases and the V segment lost 3 bases, leaving 6 bases of the junction unmatched. The CDR3 sequence is 15 residues long. Written as DNA, the CDR3 is TGTGCCAGCAGTTTTCCAGGGGGGCGAAACTATGGCTACACCTTC. Protein: CASSFPGGRNYGYTF.

This clone has a single count. CDR3 nucleotide sequence: TGTGCCAGCAGCAAAGCGCCCAGGGGAGGACTAGCGTGCTACAATGAGCAGTTCTTC. It codes for CASSKAPRGGLACYNEQFF. J is TRBJ2-1 and V is TRBV21-1; TRBD2 is the table's D call, not checked against the DNA. TRBV21-1 is a pseudogene segment. The CDR3 contains 19 residues.

This chain uses TRBV6-5 with TRBJ2-2; D is perhaps TRBD2 (5 bases). This CDR3 is 16 amino acids long. Deletions cut 2 bases from V and 0 bases from J, with 10 bases between. From germline, CDR1 is MNHEY and CDR2 SVGAGI. CDR3 bases: TGTGCCAGCAGTTACGCTAGCCCCGCGAACACCGGGGAGCTGTTTTTT. Its protein product is CASSYASPANTGELFF.

The chain employs TRBV4-3 and TRBJ2-7, with a possible D match to TRBD2 (6 bases). Germline V gene sequence: CDR1 LGHNA, CDR2 YSLEER. V lost 0 bases, J lost 3 bases, and 12 bases lay in between. The length of the CDR3 is 15 residues. CDR3 loop: CASSQDWAGLYEQYF. Written as DNA, the CDR3 is TGCGCCAGCAGCCAAGATTGGGCGGGACTCTACGAGCAGTACTTC.

This sequence joins TRBV6-5 and TRBJ2-7; 8 nucleotides line up with TRBD1. CDR1 MNHEY and CDR2 SVGAGI come from the germline V gene. V dropped 5 bases and J dropped 2; count of bases not matched to a gene: 5. There are 14 residues in the CDR3. CDR3 protein: CASSPDRGPYEQYF. DNA for the CDR3: TGTGCCAGCAGTCCCGACAGGGGACCCTACGAGCAGTACTTC.

DNA for the CDR3: TGTGCCAGCAGCCGACTGTGGACAGGGAGCAATCAGCCCCAGCATTTT. This sequence encodes CASSRLWTGSNQPQHF. The chain recombines TRBV2 with TRBJ1-5, with 8 bases fitting TRBD1. The length of the CDR3 is 16 residues. The junction had 8 bases not matched to a gene; V was cut back by 6 bases and J by 1 base. CDR1 and CDR2 from the germline V gene are SNHLY and FYNNEI.

J is TRBJ2-7 and V is TRBV27; the match to TRBD1 covers 9 bases. Germline V gives CDR1 MNHEY, CDR2 SMNVEV (reference sequence). The CDR3 contains 14 residues. The trim removed 6 bases at V and 5 bases at J, leaving 8 bases unmatched. This CDR3 reads CASSMTGGSHEQYF. In DNA, the CDR3 is TGTGCCAGCAGCATGACAGGGGGTTCACACGAGCAGTACTTC.

V and J are TRBV29-1 and TRBJ2-5, with D possibly matching TRBD1 (6 bases). This CDR3 region has 13 residues. Trimming took off 6 bases at V and 0 bases at J, with 11 bases between the two ends. In germline, CDR1 is SQVTM, CDR2 ANQGSEA. CDR3 protein: CSVRGQYQETQYF. The CDR3 nucleotides are TGCAGCGTGAGAGGACAGTACCAAGAGACCCAGTACTTC.

This clone was seen more than once but under ten times. The chain carries TRBV7-8 and TRBJ2-7; D not certain. V shed 0 bases and J shed 3 bases, with 6 bases lying between them. CDR3 length equals 13 residues. Germline CDR1 SGHVS, CDR2 FQNEAQ. The CDR3 loop is CASSLAHSYEQYF. The CDR3, as DNA: TGTGCCAGCAGCTTAGCGCACAGCTACGAGCAGTACTTC.

The chain couples TRBV25-1 to TRBJ1-2; the match to TRBD1 covers 9 bases. CDR1 and CDR2 from the germline V gene are MGHDK and SYGVNS. CDR3 length: 17 amino acids. Trimming cost V 3 bases and J 1 base; bases outside gene matches: 9. CDR3 sequence: CASSDFPGTGSNYGYTF. The CDR3 coding sequence is TGTGCCAGCAGTGACTTCCCCGGGACAGGGAGTAACTATGGCTACACCTTC.

This clone has a handful of counts. CDR3 in DNA: TGCGCCAGCAGCCTCGGACAGAAAGAGACCCAGTACTTC. This translates into CASSLGQKETQYF. The chain is built from TRBV4-1 and TRBJ2-5; D is perhaps TRBD1 (6 bases). Germline-derived CDR1 and CDR2 are MGHRA and YSYEKL. The CDR3 runs to 13 residues. The V gene lost 4 bases and the J gene lost 3 bases, with 9 bases spanning the gap.

CDR3 sequence (DNA): TGTGCCAGCAGTACTAGCGGATCCGATACGCAGTATTTT. Protein sequence: CASSTSGSDTQYF. The gene calls are TRBV6-1 and TRBJ2-3, with 8 nucleotides matching TRBD2. Germline V gene data show CDR1 as MNHNS and CDR2 as SASEGT. The trim removed 5 bases at V and 6 bases at J, leaving 4 bases unmatched. The CDR3 is 13 residues long.

This sequence joins TRBV28 and TRBJ2-7, with D perhaps matching TRBD1 (5 bases). CDR1 MDHEN and CDR2 SYDVKM come from the germline V gene. The CDR3 has 14 residues. V shed 3 bases and J shed 5 bases, with 14 bases lying between them. The CDR3 region is CASSFETVSHEQYF. For the CDR3, the DNA is TGTGCCAGCAGTTTTGAGACAGTTTCCCACGAGCAGTACTTC.

On this clone: Other DNA sequences in this sample translate to the same CDR3. The chain links TRBV5-1 to TRBJ1-5; 7 nucleotides match TRBD1. J was trimmed by 5 bases and V by 3 bases; bases with no gene match: 2. The CDR3 runs 13 residues. Germline CDR1 reads SGHRS; CDR2 reads YFSETQ. CDR3 residues: CASSWDRDQPQHF. CDR3 DNA: TGCGCCAGCAGCTGGGACAGAGATCAGCCCCAGCATTTT.

This clone has a handful of counts. The genes are TRBV7-6 and TRBJ2-7; 8 bases align to TRBD1. J was trimmed by 5 bases and V by 3 bases; bases with no gene match: 9. The CDR3 extends over 15 amino acids. The germline CDR1 and CDR2 sequences are SGHVS and FNYEAQ. The CDR3 is CASSFLRQGIDEQYF. CDR3 nucleotides: TGTGCCAGCAGCTTCTTGAGACAGGGGATCGACGAGCAGTACTTC.

The chain couples TRBV19 to TRBJ1-1, with 8 bases fitting TRBD1. CDR3 length: 14 amino acids. In germline, CDR1 is LNHDA, CDR2 SQIVND (reference sequence). Trimming at V came to 7 bases and at J to 4 bases, leaving 8 bases not matched to a gene. The CDR3 reads CASTRQGRTTEAFF. DNA of the CDR3: TGTGCCAGTACCCGACAGGGGAGGACCACTGAAGCTTTCTTT.

V usage is TRBV6-4 and J usage is TRBJ1-5; 8 bases fit TRBD1. This CDR3 has 14 amino acids. The germline V gene encodes CDR1 MRHNA and CDR2 SNTAGT. The V segment lost 3 bases and the J segment 3 bases; nucleotides outside the gene matches: 1. The CDR3 DNA is TGTGCCAGCAGTGAGACAGGGGACAATCAGCCCCAGCATTTT. Protein product: CASSETGDNQPQHF.

This clone was found a few times. The chain has TRBV5-1 and TRBJ1-1, with 7 nucleotides matching TRBD1. CDR1 SGHRS and CDR2 YFSETQ come from the germline V gene. Unmatched junction bases numbered 6, after V lost 4 bases and J lost 9 bases. The CDR3 spans 12 residues. Here the CDR3 reads CASSLEGQQAFF. The CDR3 bases are TGCGCCAGCAGCCTGGAGGGACAGCAAGCTTTCTTT.

V usage is TRBV5-6 and J usage is TRBJ2-7; tentative D call: TRBD2 (5 bases). From germline, CDR1 is SGHDT and CDR2 YYEEEE. CDR3 length equals 13 residues. Trimming took off 5 bases at V and 4 bases at J, with 13 bases between the two ends. CDR3 DNA sequence: TGTGCCAGCAGTCCTGGACTTATATACGAGCAGTACTTC. Protein product: CASSPGLIYEQYF.

The rearrangement uses TRBV19 and TRBJ2-5; 9 nucleotides line up with TRBD1. V was clipped by 5 bases and J by 0 bases; unmatched bases: 4. The CDR3 extends over 15 amino acids. Germline values: CDR1 LNHDA, CDR2 SQIVND (reference sequence). CDR3 residues: CASSSDRGNQETQYF. As DNA, the CDR3 is TGTGCCAGTAGTTCAGACAGGGGGAACCAAGAGACCCAGTACTTC.

The chain links TRBV5-4 to TRBJ2-7; 7 positions match TRBD1. The CDR3 runs to 15 residues. After removal of 0 bases from V and 4 bases from J, the junction contained 7 bases not matched to a gene. CDR1 and CDR2 from the germline V gene are SGHNT and YYREEE (reference sequence). Written as DNA, the CDR3 is TGTGCCAGCAGCTTGGGAGGGACAGTAAAATACGAGCAGTACTTC. Its protein product is CASSLGGTVKYEQYF.